This paragraph reports one T cell receptor beta chain. Its antigen remains unidentified. PCR involved 60 Vbeta and 13 Jbeta primers. Assay: immunoSEQ multiplex PCR; the TCRdb copy retains only in-frame clones and omits some. The repertoire has about 120,000 clones, around 66% of them found once; the top ten carry approximately 8%. The CDR3 sequence is 11 residues long. CDR1 and CDR2 (germline): MNHNS, SASEGT. J lost 6 bases, V lost 8 bases, and 3 bases had no gene match. This sample is part of a study of cytomegalovirus exposure and HLA in healthy donors. General study results and limits: CMV serostatus was the only immune exposure information that was available. Some public TCRs appeared in many individuals, while most sequences were rare.

The chain employs TRBV6-1 and TRBJ1-2, with 7 positions matching TRBD1. The material sequenced was PBMCs. The TCR sequence derives from a woman aged 40-49 years in good health and CMV-seropositive. The CDR3 is CASQGGDGYTF. For the CDR3, the DNA is TGTGCCAGCCAGGGGGGCGATGGCTACACCTTC.